Presented here are 18 T cell receptor beta chains from one specimen sequenced in a study of blood T cell repertoires in COVID-19. Clones were read by immunoSEQ multiplex PCR, and TCRdb kept only the in-frame ones, dropping some. This table has tens of thousands of clones, less than 90% appearing once. Sequencing was performed on peripheral blood. These TCRs come from a human donor in a cohort sampled during active COVID-19.

The J gene is TRBJ2-1, the V gene TRBV16; D not resolved. The V and J ends lost 4 bases and 5 bases respectively, with 9 bases between them. This CDR3 has 13 residues. The V gene's germline CDR1 is KGHSY and CDR2 FQNENV. The CDR3 reads CASSPGLNNEQFF. The CDR3 region has the DNA TGTGCCAGCAGCCCCGGGTTAAACAATGAGCAGTTCTTC.

CDR3 in DNA: TGTGCCTGGAGTCTCGATTCAGCGGGAGGGGAGACCCAGTACTTC. Its translation: CAWSLDSAGGETQYF. The chain joins TRBV30 to TRBJ2-5; 10 positions agree with TRBD2. Unmatched junction bases numbered 8, after V lost 2 bases and J lost 5 bases. This CDR3 is 15 amino acids long. Germline V gene lookup returns CDR1 GTSNPN and CDR2 SVGIG (reference sequence). The complete variable domain, with remaining parts taken from reference TRBV30 and TRBJ2-5, reads SQTIHQWPATLVQPVGSPLSLECTVEGTSNPNLYWYRQAAGRGLQLLFYSVGIGQISSEVPQNLSASRPQDRQFILSSKKLLLSDSGFYLCAWSLDSAGGETQYFGPGTRLLVL.

V and J are TRBV28 and TRBJ1-5; 7 bases map to TRBD1. The CDR3 is 15 residues long. Germline V gene sequence: CDR1 MDHEN, CDR2 SYDVKM. Losses at the gene ends were 4 bases for V and 3 bases for J; bases not matched to a gene: 6. CDR3 sequence (DNA): TGTGCCAGCAGTTCCCTGACAGGGTCCAATCAGCCCCAGCATTTT. Translating it yields CASSSLTGSNQPQHF. Filled out from reference TRBV28 and TRBJ1-5, the complete variable domain reads DVKVTQSSRYLVKRTGEKVFLECVQDMDHENMFWYRQDPGLGLRLIYFSYDVKMKEKGDIPEGYSVSREKKERFSLILESASTNQTSMYLCASSSLTGSNQPQHFGDGTRLSIL.

This clone was detected a few times. The rearrangement joins TRBV19 to TRBJ1-6; no clear D. The CDR3 is 13 amino acids. Germline V gene data show CDR1 as LNHDA and CDR2 as SQIVND (reference sequence). Trimming pared 1 base from V and 14 bases from J, leaving 12 bases between. The CDR3 DNA reads as TGTGCCAGTAGTATAGCCCCTCGGGAAACCCTCCACTTT. Protein product: CASSIAPRETLHF.

This clone was seen a few times. The chain has TRBV7-9 and TRBJ2-7; D is unclear. This CDR3 is built from 13 residues. Trimming shortened V by 2 bases and J by 2 bases, and 7 bases separated the two germline ends. CDR1 and CDR2 (germline): SEHNR, FQNEAQ (reference sequence). The CDR3 nucleotides are TGTGCCAGCAGCTTACTAGGCACCTACGAGCAGTACTTC. Its translation: CASSLLGTYEQYF.

V and J are TRBV7-9 and TRBJ1-1; D not certain. The CDR3 is made up of 12 amino acids. V dropped 5 bases and J dropped 4 bases, with 8 bases sitting between them. The germline CDR1 and CDR2 sequences are SEHNR and FQNEAQ (reference sequence). CDR3 nucleotides: TGTGCCAGCAGCGGGCAGCTCACTGAAGCTTTCTTT. This translates into CASSGQLTEAFF.

The chain employs TRBV5-3 and TRBJ1-2; 7 bases map to TRBD1. TRBV5-3 counts as an open reading frame of uncertain function. J gave up 0 bases and V 3 bases, and 5 bases lay outside the gene matches. The length of the CDR3 is 15 residues. CDR3 coding DNA: TGTGCCAGAAGCTCAGGACAGGCCTCTAACTATGGCTACACCTTC. It yields the protein CARSSGQASNYGYTF.

A few counts support this clone. The CDR3: CASSFQGNEQFF. The CDR3 coding sequence is TGTGCCAGCAGTTTTCAGGGGAATGAGCAGTTCTTC. This chain connects TRBV4-2 to TRBJ2-1; perhaps TRBD1 as D (6 bases). With 6 bases removed from V and 7 bases from J, the gap between germline ends came to 10 bases. Per the germline V gene, CDR1 is LGHNA and CDR2 is YNFKEQ. The CDR3 totals 12 residues.

This clone was observed a single time. The chain carries TRBV19 and TRBJ2-7; 12 bases align to TRBD1. V shed 3 bases, J shed 6 bases, and the junction held 3 bases outside the gene matches. CDR1 is LNHDA and CDR2 is SQIVND in the germline V gene (reference sequence). This CDR3 has 14 residues. The CDR3 is CASSIGTGGGEQYF. Here the CDR3 DNA reads TGTGCCAGTAGTATCGGGACAGGGGGCGGCGAGCAGTACTTC.

In its sample, this clone was seen a few times. The chain combines TRBV19 with TRBJ1-2; no reliable D call. Looked up from germline, CDR1 is LNHDA and CDR2 is SQIVND (reference sequence). Deletions cut 9 bases from V and 6 bases from J, with 17 bases between. The CDR3 totals 13 residues. This chain's CDR3 is CASSFSGIHGYTF. DNA of the CDR3: TGTGCCAGCAGTTTTTCGGGTATCCATGGCTACACCTTC.

This rearrangement joins TRBV5-6 to TRBJ2-5; 9 bases fit TRBD2. CDR3 length: 14 residues. Germline CDR1 SGHDT, CDR2 YYEEEE. The V gene end was trimmed by 1 base and the J gene end by 9 bases; junction bases not matched to a gene: 7. CDR3 nucleotides: TGTGCCAGCAGCTTGATTAGCGGGGGAATGGCCCAGTACTTC. Protein sequence: CASSLISGGMAQYF. The entire variable domain, with the rest obtained from reference TRBV5-6 and TRBJ2-5, is as follows: DAGVTQSPTHLIKTRGQQVTLRCSPKSGHDTVSWYQQALGQGPQFIFQYYEEEERQRGNFPDRFSGHQFPNYSSELNVNALLLGDSALYLCASSLISGGMAQYFGPGTRLLVL.

This chain joins TRBV7-9 and TRBJ2-7, with D possibly being TRBD2 (7 bases). Deletions cut 4 bases from V and 2 bases from J, with 15 bases between. The germline V gene has CDR1 SEHNR and CDR2 FQNEAQ (reference sequence). CDR3 length: 15 amino acids. The CDR3 coding sequence is TGTGCCAGCAGCTCCCCGCGGGGGCGAGCCTACGAGCAGTACTTC. It yields the protein CASSSPRGRAYEQYF.

This sequence joins TRBV9 and TRBJ2-1, with 7 bases matching TRBD1. CDR3 length: 14 amino acids. Germline V CDR1 and CDR2: SGDLS, YYNGEE. The V and J ends lost 4 bases and 6 bases, in that order; junction bases with no gene match: 7. The CDR3 is CASSFRQGPNEQFF. The CDR3 nucleotides read TGTGCCAGCAGCTTCCGACAGGGCCCCAATGAGCAGTTCTTC. The whole variable domain, remainder taken from reference TRBV9 and TRBJ2-1, is DSGVTQTPKHLITATGQRVTLRCSPRSGDLSVYWYQQSLDQGLQFLIQYYNGEERAKGNILERFSAQQFPDLHSELNLSSLELGDSALYFCASSFRQGPNEQFFGPGTRLTVL.

The rearrangement uses TRBV3-1 (or the pseudogene TRBV3-2) and TRBJ1-3; possibly TRBD1 for D (5 bases). The germline V and J ends were trimmed by 0 bases and 6 bases, with 12 bases remaining between them. This CDR3 has 15 residues. Germline values: CDR1 LGHDT, CDR2 YNNKEL (reference sequence). The CDR3 loop reads CASSQDGGALNTIYF. The CDR3 DNA is TGTGCCAGCAGCCAAGATGGAGGGGCTCTAAACACCATATATTTT.

The rearrangement links TRBV5-1 to TRBJ1-1; 8 positions match TRBD1. Trimming cost V 4 bases and J 4 bases; bases outside gene matches: 9. Per germline, CDR1 SGHRS and CDR2 YFSETQ. The CDR3 length is 15 residues. The CDR3 region has the DNA TGCGCCAGCAGCGGAGCGGACAGGGCGAGCACTGAAGCTTTCTTT. It encodes CASSGADRASTEAFF.

This chain uses TRBV29-1 with TRBJ2-2; tentative D call: TRBD1 (6 bases). Germline loops: CDR1 SQVTM, CDR2 ANQGSEA. CDR3 size: 13 residues. V lost 7 bases and J lost 5, with 14 bases in between. For the CDR3, the DNA is TGCAGCGCCGGACAGCGTCTGACCGGGGAGCTGTTTTTT. Amino acids: CSAGQRLTGELFF.

V is TRBV5-1 and J is TRBJ2-3, with 11 nucleotides matching TRBD2. Germline V gene sequence: CDR1 SGHRS, CDR2 YFSETQ. CDR3 length: 16 amino acids. V shed 1 base, J shed 6 bases, and the junction held 7 bases outside the gene matches. The CDR3 DNA follows: TGCGCCAGCAGCTTGCCAACTAGCGGGAGTGTGGATACGCAGTATTTT. Protein product: CASSLPTSGSVDTQYF.

V is TRBV6-5 and J is TRBJ2-5; weak D call: TRBD2 (6 bases). The V end was cut by 4 bases, the J end by 5 bases, with 17 bases between. Germline lookup yields CDR1 MNHEY and CDR2 SVGAGI. The CDR3 is made up of 15 amino acids. Here the CDR3 reads CASSSLSAGSETQYF. CDR3 nucleotides: TGTGCCAGCAGTTCCCTTTCCGCGGGGAGTGAGACCCAGTACTTC.